The 21 T cell receptor beta chains in this list originate from one sample, sequenced in a study of ipilimumab plus nivolumab after autologous stem cell transplantation. Method: immunoSEQ multiplex PCR; TCRdb's copy keeps in-frame clones and lacks some. Among around 23,000 clones listed, roughly 80% were seen once. Sequenced material: PBMCs, taken in a trial of ipilimumab plus nivolumab as post-transplant consolidation. All receptors derive from a male donor with diffuse large B-cell lymphoma.

This clone was counted once. The chain carries TRBV28 and TRBJ2-5, with 7 nucleotides matching TRBD1. The DNA end is more similar to TRBJ2-7, so the J call may be wrong. In germline, CDR1 is MDHEN, CDR2 SYDVKM. CDR3 size: 15 residues. CDR3 DNA sequence: TGTGCCAGCAGTTTAACACAGGGGACAAGGTCCGAGCAGTACTTC. This encodes CASSLTQGTRSEQYF.

The V and J genes are TRBV6-4 and TRBJ2-3; D ambiguous. Germline-derived CDR1 and CDR2 are MRHNA and SNTAGT. This CDR3 spans 13 amino acids. With 0 bases removed from V and 5 bases from J, the gap between germline ends came to 6 bases. CDR3 protein: CASSDSNLDTQYF. In DNA form, the CDR3 reads TGTGCCAGCAGTGACTCGAATTTAGATACGCAGTATTTT.

This clone came up once. V gene TRBV5-8 combines with J gene TRBJ1-2; tentative D call: TRBD1 (5 bases). The V end lost 2 bases, the J end lost 1 base, and 6 bases lay between the germline ends. Germline CDR1 and CDR2: SGHTS and YDEGEE. This CDR3 region has 13 residues. The CDR3 loop is CASSFDSNYGYTF. CDR3 nucleotides: TGTGCCAGCAGCTTTGACAGTAACTATGGCTACACCTTC.

This sequence joins TRBV5-8 and TRBJ2-1; TRBD1 matches at 9 bases. J gave up 8 bases and V 1 base, and 7 bases lay outside the gene matches. Germline V lookup: CDR1 SGHTS, CDR2 YDEGEE. This CDR3 spans 15 amino acids. The chain's CDR3 is CASSLRQGVTDEQFF. In DNA, the CDR3 is TGTGCCAGCAGCTTGAGACAGGGGGTTACTGATGAGCAGTTCTTC.

This clone is classed as medium-sized (0.01 to 0.1%). The chain joins TRBV4-1 to TRBJ2-5; 8 bases are a match to TRBD2. V lost 1 base to trimming and J lost 5 bases; unmatched junction nucleotides: 9. The CDR3 extends over 16 amino acids. The germline V gene encodes CDR1 MGHRA and CDR2 YSYEKL. The CDR3 loop reads CASSQVVAGSMETQYF. The CDR3 DNA follows: TGCGCCAGCAGCCAAGTGGTAGCGGGATCTATGGAGACCCAGTACTTC.

This sequence joins TRBV7-9 and TRBJ1-1; D might be TRBD1 (6 bases). Trimming stripped 5 bases from V and 2 bases from J, with 21 bases between. This CDR3 contains 17 residues. The germline V gene has CDR1 SEHNR and CDR2 FQNEAQ (reference sequence). The CDR3 loop reads CASSEFGGRGTNTEAFF. Written as DNA, the CDR3 is TGTGCCAGCAGCGAATTCGGTGGCAGGGGAACAAACACTGAAGCTTTCTTT.

Written as DNA, the CDR3 is TGCGCCAGCAGCTTGGGGCTCAGGAACGAGCAGTACTTC. This sequence encodes CASSLGLRNEQYF. The J gene is TRBJ2-5, the V gene TRBV5-1, with D hard to call. Near its end, the DNA agrees better with TRBJ2-7, so the J call may be wrong. Germline loops: CDR1 SGHRS, CDR2 YFSETQ. The CDR3 runs 13 residues.

This rearrangement joins TRBV7-9 to TRBJ1-5, with D possibly being TRBD1 (5 bases). This CDR3 has 12 residues. Germline V gives CDR1 SEHNR, CDR2 FQNEAQ (reference sequence). V was cut by 5 bases and J by 5 bases, with 7 bases left in between. The CDR3 sequence is CASSRGDQPQHF. Here the CDR3 DNA reads TGTGCCAGCAGCCGGGGGGATCAGCCCCAGCATTTT.

V is TRBV30 and J is TRBJ1-1; D possibly corresponds to TRBD1 (6 bases). This CDR3 comprises 14 residues. V was shortened by 6 bases and J by 0 bases, with 14 bases between the two germline ends. The germline CDR1 and CDR2 sequences are GTSNPN and SVGIG (reference sequence). The CDR3 DNA sequence: TGTGCCTGCAGGGGTTACACAATGAACACTGAAGCTTTCTTT. Translating it yields CACRGYTMNTEAFF.

This chain joins TRBV19 and TRBJ2-7; 10 bases map to TRBD2. Per germline, CDR1 LNHDA and CDR2 SQIVND (reference sequence). There are 15 residues in the CDR3. V lost 5 bases and J lost 2; bases outside the gene matches: 6. For the CDR3, the DNA is TGTGCCAGTAGTTCGGGACTAGCGCTCACCTACGAGCAGTACTTC. Its translation is CASSSGLALTYEQYF. The full variable domain, completed using reference TRBV19 and TRBJ2-7, is DGGITQSPKYLFRKEGQNVTLSCEQNLNHDAMYWYRQDPGQGLRLIYYSQIVNDFQKGDIAEGYSVSREKKESFPLTVTSAQKNPTAFYLCASSSGLALTYEQYFGPGTRLTVT.

This clone appeared a few times. The chain employs TRBV7-9 and TRBJ2-3, with D unresolved. Trimming cost V 1 base and J 6 bases, with 5 bases left between them. The CDR3 has 12 residues. Looked up from germline, CDR1 is SEHNR and CDR2 is FQNEAQ (reference sequence). CDR3 residues: CASSLEADTQYF. For the CDR3, the DNA is TGTGCCAGCAGCTTAGAAGCCGATACGCAGTATTTT.

This rearrangement joins TRBV2 to TRBJ1-3; the D is unclear. Germline values: CDR1 SNHLY, CDR2 FYNNEI. The CDR3 runs to 14 residues. Trimming left V 0 bases short and J 5 bases short, with 8 bases between. The CDR3 loop reads CASSEAKGRNTIYF. The CDR3, as DNA: TGTGCCAGCAGTGAAGCGAAGGGCCGAAACACCATATATTTT.

This chain joins TRBV29-1 and TRBJ1-2, with 8 bases matching TRBD1. CDR3 length: 16 residues. The germline V gene encodes CDR1 SQVTM and CDR2 ANQGSEA. V lost 0 bases, J lost 5 bases, and 11 bases stayed unmatched. DNA of the CDR3: TGCAGCGTTGAAGATCGGGACAGGAGGCCGTTTTATGGCTACACCTTC. Its translation is CSVEDRDRRPFYGYTF.

The chain employs TRBV4-2 and TRBJ2-7, with D possibly matching TRBD1 (6 bases). Trimming took off 5 bases at V and 3 bases at J, with 14 bases between the two ends. CDR1 and CDR2 from the germline V gene are LGHNA and YNFKEQ. This CDR3 spans 14 amino acids. CDR3 sequence: CASSLDRTIYEQYF. CDR3 bases: TGTGCCAGCAGCTTGGACAGAACCATCTACGAGCAGTACTTC.

The chain joins TRBV30 to TRBJ2-3, with 9 bases aligning to TRBD2. CDR3 length: 16 residues. V dropped 0 bases and J dropped 4; count of bases not matched to a gene: 8. Germline CDR1 is GTSNPN and CDR2 is SVGIG (reference sequence). The CDR3 DNA reads TGTGCCTGGAGTGTAGCTAGCGGGGCACCCTCAGATACGCAGTATTTT. Amino acid sequence: CAWSVASGAPSDTQYF.

The chain has TRBV5-1 and TRBJ2-5; D unresolved. V gave up 0 bases and J gave up 1 base, with 7 bases separating them. Germline values: CDR1 SGHRS, CDR2 YFSETQ. The CDR3 is made up of 14 amino acids. Written as DNA, the CDR3 is TGCGCCAGCAGCTTGGCGGCAGTCCAAGAGACCCAGTACTTC. Its translation is CASSLAAVQETQYF.

The rearrangement uses TRBV11-3 and TRBJ2-2, with TRBD2 identical over 8 bases. The germline V gene has CDR1 SGHNT and CDR2 YENEEA. V dropped 5 bases and J dropped 1; count of bases not matched to a gene: 9. The CDR3 is made up of 17 amino acids. The CDR3 nucleotides read TGTGCCAGCAGCGTCCTGGGGCTAGCGGGGAACACCGGGGAGCTGTTTTTT. Amino acids: CASSVLGLAGNTGELFF. Drawing the rest from reference TRBV11-3 and TRBJ2-2, the complete variable domain is EAGVVQSPRYKIIEKKQPVAFWCNPISGHNTLYWYLQNLGQGPELLIRYENEEAVDDSQLPKDRFSAERLKGVDSTLKIQPAELGDSAVYLCASSVLGLAGNTGELFFGEGSRLTVL.

The V gene is TRBV5-5, the J gene TRBJ2-1, with TRBD1 as a possible D gene (6 bases). V gave up 4 bases and J gave up 2 bases, with 13 bases separating them. This CDR3 spans 15 amino acids. The germline CDR1 and CDR2 sequences are SGHKS and YYEKEE (reference sequence). The CDR3 nucleotides read TGTGCCAGCAGCGAATTAGGGGGTCCCTACAATGAGCAGTTCTTC. Protein: CASSELGGPYNEQFF.

The rearrangement joins TRBV2 to TRBJ1-5; 7 nucleotides line up with TRBD1. Trimming removed 3 bases from V and 0 bases from J; junction bases left unmatched: 5. The germline V gene encodes CDR1 SNHLY and CDR2 FYNNEI. The CDR3 runs 16 residues. The CDR3 is CASSEDRPSSNQPQHF. CDR3 coding DNA: TGTGCCAGCAGTGAGGACAGGCCCTCTAGCAATCAGCCCCAGCATTTT.

The gene calls are TRBV28 and TRBJ2-1, with TRBD1 identical over 8 bases. V lost 7 bases and J lost 6; bases outside the gene matches: 11. Germline CDR1 reads MDHEN; CDR2 reads SYDVKM. This CDR3 spans 15 amino acids. The CDR3 DNA reads TGTGCCAGCACCAGCCCCGGACAGGGAGGCAATGAGCAGTTCTTC. Encoded protein: CASTSPGQGGNEQFF.

The rearrangement uses TRBV7-3 and TRBJ2-3; a possible D gene is TRBD2 (6 bases). The germline gives CDR1 SGHTA, CDR2 FQGTGA. This CDR3 is 15 amino acids long. Trimming removed 0 bases at V and 4 bases at J, with 11 bases between. The CDR3 spells CASSLTRLDADTQYF. The CDR3, as DNA: TGTGCCAGCAGCTTAACCCGACTAGATGCAGATACGCAGTATTTT.